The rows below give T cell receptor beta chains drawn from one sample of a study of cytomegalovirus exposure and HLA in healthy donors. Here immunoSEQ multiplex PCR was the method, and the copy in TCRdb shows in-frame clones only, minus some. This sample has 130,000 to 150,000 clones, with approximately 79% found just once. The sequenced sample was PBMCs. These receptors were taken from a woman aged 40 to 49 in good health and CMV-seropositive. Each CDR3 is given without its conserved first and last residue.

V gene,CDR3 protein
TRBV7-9,SSSTTTGGGYT
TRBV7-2,ASSLRTGEFNQPQH
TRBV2,ASNGDYSNQPQH
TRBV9,ASSLSGTGNSPLH
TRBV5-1,ASSLGISSGEQETQY
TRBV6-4,ASSAGGEAF
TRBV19,ASGGTGNDGYT
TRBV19,ASSMLAGTGQPQH
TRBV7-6,ASSLAPRGEQY
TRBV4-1,ASSPGGQGRTGELF
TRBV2,ASSGQGRYT
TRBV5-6,ASSPADRFEQY
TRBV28,ASIQHGTGKYEQY
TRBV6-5,ASSNSGQQNTEAF
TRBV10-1,PSNGGAAF
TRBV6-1,ASREGGGTDTQY
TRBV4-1,ASSQVSQPPRGYGYT
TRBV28,ASSFKRGQGLERSEAF
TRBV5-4,ASSFQGGSYEQY